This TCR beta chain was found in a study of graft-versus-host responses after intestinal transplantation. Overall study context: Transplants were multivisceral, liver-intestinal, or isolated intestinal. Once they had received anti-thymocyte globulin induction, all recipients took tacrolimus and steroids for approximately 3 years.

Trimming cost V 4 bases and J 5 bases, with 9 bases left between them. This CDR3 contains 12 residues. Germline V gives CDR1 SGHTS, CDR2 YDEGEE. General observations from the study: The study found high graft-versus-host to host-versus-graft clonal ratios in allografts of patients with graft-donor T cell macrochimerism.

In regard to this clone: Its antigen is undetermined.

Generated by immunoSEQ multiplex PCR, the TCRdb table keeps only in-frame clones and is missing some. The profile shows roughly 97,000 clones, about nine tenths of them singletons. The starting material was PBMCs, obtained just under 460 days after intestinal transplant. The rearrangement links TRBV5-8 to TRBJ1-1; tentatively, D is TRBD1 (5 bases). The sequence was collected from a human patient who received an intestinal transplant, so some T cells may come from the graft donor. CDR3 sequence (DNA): TGTGCCAGCAGCAGGGGCTGGACTGAAGCTTTCTTT. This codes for CASSRGWTEAFF.